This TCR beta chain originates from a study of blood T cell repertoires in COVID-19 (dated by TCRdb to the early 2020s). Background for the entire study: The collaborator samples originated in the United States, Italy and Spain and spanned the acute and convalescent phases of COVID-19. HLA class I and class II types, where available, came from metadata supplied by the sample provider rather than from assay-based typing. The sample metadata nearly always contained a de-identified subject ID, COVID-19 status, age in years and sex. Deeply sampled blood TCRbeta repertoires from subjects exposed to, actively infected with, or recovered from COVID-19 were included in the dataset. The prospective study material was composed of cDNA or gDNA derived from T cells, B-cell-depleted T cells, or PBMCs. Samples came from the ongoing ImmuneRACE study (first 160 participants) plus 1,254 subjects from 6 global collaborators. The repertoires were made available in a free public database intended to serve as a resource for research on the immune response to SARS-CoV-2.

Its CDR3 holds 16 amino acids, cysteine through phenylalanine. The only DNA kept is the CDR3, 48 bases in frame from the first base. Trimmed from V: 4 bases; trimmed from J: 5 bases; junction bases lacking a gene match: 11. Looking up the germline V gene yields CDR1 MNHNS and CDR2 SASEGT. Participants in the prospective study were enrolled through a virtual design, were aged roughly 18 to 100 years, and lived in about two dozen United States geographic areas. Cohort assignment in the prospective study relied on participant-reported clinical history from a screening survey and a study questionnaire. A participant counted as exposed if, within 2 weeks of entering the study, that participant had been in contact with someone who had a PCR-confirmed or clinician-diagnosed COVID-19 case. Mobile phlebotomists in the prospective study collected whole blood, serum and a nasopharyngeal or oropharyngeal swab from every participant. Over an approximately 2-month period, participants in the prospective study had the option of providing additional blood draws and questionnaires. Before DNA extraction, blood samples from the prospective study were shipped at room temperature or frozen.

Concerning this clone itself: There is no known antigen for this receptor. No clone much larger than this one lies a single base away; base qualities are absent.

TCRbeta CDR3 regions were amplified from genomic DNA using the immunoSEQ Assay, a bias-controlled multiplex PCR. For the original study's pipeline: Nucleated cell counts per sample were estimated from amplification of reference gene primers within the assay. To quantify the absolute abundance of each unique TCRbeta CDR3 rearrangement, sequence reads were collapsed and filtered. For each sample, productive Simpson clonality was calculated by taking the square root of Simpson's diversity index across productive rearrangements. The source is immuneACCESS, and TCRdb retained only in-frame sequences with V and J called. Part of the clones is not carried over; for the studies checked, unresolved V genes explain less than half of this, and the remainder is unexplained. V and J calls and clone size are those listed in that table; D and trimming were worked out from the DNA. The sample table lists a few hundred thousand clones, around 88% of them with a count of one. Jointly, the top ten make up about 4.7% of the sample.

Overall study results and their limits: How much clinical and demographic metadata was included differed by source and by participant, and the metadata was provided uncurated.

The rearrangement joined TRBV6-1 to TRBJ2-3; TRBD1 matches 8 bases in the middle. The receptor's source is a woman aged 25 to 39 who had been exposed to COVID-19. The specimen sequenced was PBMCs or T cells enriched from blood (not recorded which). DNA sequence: TGTGCCAGCAGTGCCAGGTCGCAGGGGGCTGGAGATACGCAGTATTTT. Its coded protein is CASSARSQGAGDTQYF.